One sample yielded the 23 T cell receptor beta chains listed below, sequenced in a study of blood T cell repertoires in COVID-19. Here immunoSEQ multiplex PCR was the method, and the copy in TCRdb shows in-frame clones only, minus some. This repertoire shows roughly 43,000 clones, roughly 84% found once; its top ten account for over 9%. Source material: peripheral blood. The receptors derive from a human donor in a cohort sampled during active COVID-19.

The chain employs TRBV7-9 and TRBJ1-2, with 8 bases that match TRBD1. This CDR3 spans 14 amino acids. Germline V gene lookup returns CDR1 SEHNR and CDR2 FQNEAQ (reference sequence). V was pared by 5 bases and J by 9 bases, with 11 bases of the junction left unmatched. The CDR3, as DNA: TGTGCCAGCAGCCGGGGGACAGGCCCCCGCAGCTACACCTTC. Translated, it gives CASSRGTGPRSYTF.

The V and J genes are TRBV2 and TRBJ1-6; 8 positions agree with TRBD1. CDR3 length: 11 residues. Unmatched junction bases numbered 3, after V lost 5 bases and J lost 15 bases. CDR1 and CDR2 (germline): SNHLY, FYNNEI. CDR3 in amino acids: CASSYRGVLHF. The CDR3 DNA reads TGTGCCAGCAGTTACAGGGGGGTCCTCCACTTT.

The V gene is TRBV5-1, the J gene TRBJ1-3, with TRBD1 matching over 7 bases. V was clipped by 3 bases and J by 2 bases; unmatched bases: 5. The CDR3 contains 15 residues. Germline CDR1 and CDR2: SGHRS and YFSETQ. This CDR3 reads CASSSAGGPGNTIYF. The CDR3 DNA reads TGCGCCAGCAGCTCTGCAGGGGGGCCTGGAAACACCATATATTTT. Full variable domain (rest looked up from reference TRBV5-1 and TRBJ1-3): KAGVTQTPRYLIKTRGQQVTLSCSPISGHRSVSWYQQTPGQGLQFLFEYFSETQRNKGNFPGRFSGRQFSNSRSEMNVSTLELGDSALYLCASSSAGGPGNTIYFGEGSWLTVV.

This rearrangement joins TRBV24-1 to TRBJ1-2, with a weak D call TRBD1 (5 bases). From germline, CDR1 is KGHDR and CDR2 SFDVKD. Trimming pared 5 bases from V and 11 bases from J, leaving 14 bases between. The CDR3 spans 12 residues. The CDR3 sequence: CATSARGEEYTF. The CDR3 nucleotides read TGTGCCACCAGTGCCCGGGGGGAAGAGTACACCTTC.

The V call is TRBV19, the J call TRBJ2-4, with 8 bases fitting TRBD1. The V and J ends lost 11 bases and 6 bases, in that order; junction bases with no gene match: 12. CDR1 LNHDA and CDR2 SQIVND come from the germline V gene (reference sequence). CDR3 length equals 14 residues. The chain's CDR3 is CAAKGGGTGNIQYF. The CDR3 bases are TGTGCCGCCAAGGGTGGCGGGACAGGAAACATTCAGTACTTC. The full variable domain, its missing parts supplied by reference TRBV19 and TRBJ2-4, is DGGITQSPKYLFRKEGQNVTLSCEQNLNHDAMYWYRQDPGQGLRLIYYSQIVNDFQKGDIAEGYSVSREKKESFPLTVTSAQKNPTAFYLCAAKGGGTGNIQYFGAGTRLSVL.

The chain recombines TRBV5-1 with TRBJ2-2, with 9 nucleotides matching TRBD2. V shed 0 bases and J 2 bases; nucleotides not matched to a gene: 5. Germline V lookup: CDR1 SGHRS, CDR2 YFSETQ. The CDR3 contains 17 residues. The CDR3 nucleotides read TGCGCCAGCAGCTTGGGCAGCGGGGGGCTCAACACCGGGGAGCTGTTTTTT. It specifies CASSLGSGGLNTGELFF.

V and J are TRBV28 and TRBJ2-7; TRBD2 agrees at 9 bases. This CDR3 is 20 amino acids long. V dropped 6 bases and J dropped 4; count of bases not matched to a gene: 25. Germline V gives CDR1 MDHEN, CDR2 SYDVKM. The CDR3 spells CASSTAVAQLLAGVCYEQYF. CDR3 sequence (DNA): TGTGCCAGCAGCACCGCAGTAGCCCAGCTCTTAGCGGGGGTATGTTACGAGCAGTACTTC.

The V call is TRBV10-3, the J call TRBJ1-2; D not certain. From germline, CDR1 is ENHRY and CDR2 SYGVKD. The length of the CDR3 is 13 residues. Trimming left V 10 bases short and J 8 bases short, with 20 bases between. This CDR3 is CASSPKDSEGYTF. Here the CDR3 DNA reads TGTGCCAGCAGCCCGAAAGATAGTGAAGGCTACACCTTC.

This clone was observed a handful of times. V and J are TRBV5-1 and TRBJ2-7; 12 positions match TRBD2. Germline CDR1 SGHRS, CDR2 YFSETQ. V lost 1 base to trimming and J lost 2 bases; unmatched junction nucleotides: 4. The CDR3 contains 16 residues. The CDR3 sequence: CASSLPSSGGAYEQYF. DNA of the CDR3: TGCGCCAGCAGCTTGCCCTCTAGCGGGGGGGCCTACGAGCAGTACTTC.

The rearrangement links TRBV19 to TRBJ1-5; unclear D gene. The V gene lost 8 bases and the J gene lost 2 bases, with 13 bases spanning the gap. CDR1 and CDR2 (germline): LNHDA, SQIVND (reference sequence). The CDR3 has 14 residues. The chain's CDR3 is CASEQLSRNQPQHF. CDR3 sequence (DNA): TGTGCCAGTGAACAGCTTTCGCGCAATCAGCCCCAGCATTTT.

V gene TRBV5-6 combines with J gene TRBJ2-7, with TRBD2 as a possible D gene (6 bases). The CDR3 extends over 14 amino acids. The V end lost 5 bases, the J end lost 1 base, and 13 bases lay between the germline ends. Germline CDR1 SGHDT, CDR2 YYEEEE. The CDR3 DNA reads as TGTGCCAGCAGTCGCGGGACTTCTTCCTACGAGCAGTACTTC. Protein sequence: CASSRGTSSYEQYF.

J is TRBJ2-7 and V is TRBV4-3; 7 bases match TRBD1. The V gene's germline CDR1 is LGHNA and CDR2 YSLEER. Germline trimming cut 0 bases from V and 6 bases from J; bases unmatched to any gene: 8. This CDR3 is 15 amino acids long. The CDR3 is CASSQDPRQGSEQYF. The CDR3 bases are TGCGCCAGCAGCCAAGATCCGAGACAGGGCTCCGAGCAGTACTTC.

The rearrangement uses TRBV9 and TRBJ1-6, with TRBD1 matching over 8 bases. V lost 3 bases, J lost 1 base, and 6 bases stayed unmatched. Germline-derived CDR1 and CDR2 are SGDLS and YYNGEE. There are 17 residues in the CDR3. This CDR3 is CASSGSGGHSYNSPLHF. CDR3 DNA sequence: TGTGCCAGCAGCGGGTCAGGGGGCCATTCCTATAATTCACCCCTCCACTTT.

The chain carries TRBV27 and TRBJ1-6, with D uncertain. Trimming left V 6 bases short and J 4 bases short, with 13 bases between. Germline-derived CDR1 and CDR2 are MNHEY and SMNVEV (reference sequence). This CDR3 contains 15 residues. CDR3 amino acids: CASSPAPGYNSPLHF. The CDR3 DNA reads TGTGCCAGCAGCCCCGCCCCAGGATATAATTCACCCCTCCACTTT.

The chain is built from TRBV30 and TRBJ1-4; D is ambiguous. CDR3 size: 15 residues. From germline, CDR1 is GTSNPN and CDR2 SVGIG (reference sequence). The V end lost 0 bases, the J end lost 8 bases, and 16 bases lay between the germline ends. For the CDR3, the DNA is TGTGCCTGGAGTGTATCTGGAGGCTCGACCGAAAAACTGTTTTTT. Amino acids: CAWSVSGGSTEKLFF.

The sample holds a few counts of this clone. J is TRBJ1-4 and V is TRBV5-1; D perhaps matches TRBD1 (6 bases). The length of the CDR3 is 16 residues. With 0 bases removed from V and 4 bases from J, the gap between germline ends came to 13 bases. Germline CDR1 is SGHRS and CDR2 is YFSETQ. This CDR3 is CASSLGVTGNNEKLFF. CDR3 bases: TGCGCCAGCAGCTTGGGAGTTACAGGGAATAATGAAAAACTGTTTTTT.

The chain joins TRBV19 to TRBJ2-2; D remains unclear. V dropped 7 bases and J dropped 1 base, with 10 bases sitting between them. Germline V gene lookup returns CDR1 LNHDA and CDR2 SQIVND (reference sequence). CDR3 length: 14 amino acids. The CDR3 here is CASMRGRNTGELFF. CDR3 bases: TGTGCCAGTATGCGCGGCAGGAACACCGGGGAGCTGTTTTTT.

The CDR3 nucleotides are TGTGCCAGCAGCCAAGTCCTAAGCACAGATACGCAGTATTTT. Translation: CASSQVLSTDTQYF. This sequence joins TRBV3-1 (or the pseudogene TRBV3-2) and TRBJ2-3; D ambiguous. Trimming took off 1 base at V and 0 bases at J, with 5 bases between the two ends. The CDR3 runs 14 residues. Germline V lookup: CDR1 LGHDT, CDR2 YNNKEL (reference sequence).

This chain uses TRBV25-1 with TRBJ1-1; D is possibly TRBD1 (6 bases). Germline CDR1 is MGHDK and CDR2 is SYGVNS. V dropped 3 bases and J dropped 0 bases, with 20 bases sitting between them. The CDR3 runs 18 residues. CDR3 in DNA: TGTGCCAGCAGTGATGAGGGGGTGGGGGATTATATGAACACTGAAGCTTTCTTT. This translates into CASSDEGVGDYMNTEAFF.

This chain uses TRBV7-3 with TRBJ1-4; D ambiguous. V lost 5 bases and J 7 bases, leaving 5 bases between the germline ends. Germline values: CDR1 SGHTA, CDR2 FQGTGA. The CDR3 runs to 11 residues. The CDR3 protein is CASSPSEKLFF. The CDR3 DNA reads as TGTGCCAGCAGCCCCAGTGAAAAACTGTTTTTT.

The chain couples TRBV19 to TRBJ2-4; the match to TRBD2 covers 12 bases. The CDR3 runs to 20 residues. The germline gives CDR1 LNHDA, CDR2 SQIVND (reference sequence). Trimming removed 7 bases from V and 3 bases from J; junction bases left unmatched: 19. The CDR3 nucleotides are TGTGCCAGTACCCCCCGCGGGCTAGCGGGGGGGCCGAGTGGCAAAAACATTCAGTACTTC. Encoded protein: CASTPRGLAGGPSGKNIQYF.

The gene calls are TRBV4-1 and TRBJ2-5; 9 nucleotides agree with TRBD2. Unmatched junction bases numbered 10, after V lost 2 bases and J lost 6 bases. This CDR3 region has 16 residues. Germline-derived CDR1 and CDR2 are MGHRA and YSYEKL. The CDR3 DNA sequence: TGCGCCAGCAGCCAACACTATAGCGGGGGTAAACAGACCCAGTACTTC. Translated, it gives CASSQHYSGGKQTQYF.

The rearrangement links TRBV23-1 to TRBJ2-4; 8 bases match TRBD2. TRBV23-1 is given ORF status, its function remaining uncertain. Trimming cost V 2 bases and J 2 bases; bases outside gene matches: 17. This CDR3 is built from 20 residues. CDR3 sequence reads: CASSQPGGSLIATSKNIQYF. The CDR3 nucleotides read TGCGCCAGCAGTCAACCGGGGGGGTCCCTCATTGCAACGTCCAAAAACATTCAGTACTTC.